The sequence of this T cell receptor beta chain was determined in a study of cytomegalovirus exposure and HLA in healthy donors. The study's findings and limits: Investigators reported fewer than 200 TCR beta chains as tied to cytomegalovirus.

A roughly 120-subject validation cohort, separate from the approximately 670-subject first cohort, supplied the donors. The ends were cut back, 6 bases at V and 4 bases at J, with 12 bases in the middle. The germline CDR1 and CDR2 sequences are SNHLY and FYNNEI. CDR3 length equals 14 residues. Worth noting for this clone: Its matching antigen is unknown.

Here immunoSEQ multiplex PCR was the method, and the copy in TCRdb shows in-frame clones only, minus some. The data hold approximately 200,000 clones, with about 80% observed a single time. The sequence was obtained from a man aged 18 to 29 in good health and CMV-seropositive. This sequence joins TRBV2 and TRBJ1-4; D is unclear. What was sequenced was PBMCs. In DNA form, the CDR3 reads TGTGCCAGCAGGGAACACGAGCGTAATGAAAAACTGTTTTTT. As protein: CASREHERNEKLFF.